This T cell receptor beta chain was captured in a study of cytomegalovirus exposure and HLA in healthy donors. In the study overall: Roughly 180 million T cells yielded approximately 100 million unique TCR beta sequences, as an earlier analysis found. Regarding the study as a whole: Associated with cytomegalovirus, according to the listing, were about 160 TCR beta chains. According to a later analysis, most TCR beta chains associated with CMV appeared HLA-restricted. Rarity characterized most TCR sequences, yet some public TCRs appeared in many donors.

About this clone itself: As yet, its antigen is unknown.

Use of 60 Vbeta and 13 Jbeta primers characterized the PCR. Here immunoSEQ multiplex PCR was the method, and the copy in TCRdb shows in-frame clones only, minus some. The table records 100,000 or so clones, 76% of them present only once. V was clipped by 5 bases and J by 6 bases, with 15 bases between them. There are 14 residues in the CDR3. Germline-derived CDR1 and CDR2 are SGHTA and FQGNSA. The TCR comes from a man aged 40-50 years in good health and CMV-seropositive. The chain is built from TRBV7-2 and TRBJ2-3, with D perhaps matching TRBD2 (6 bases). The sequenced sample was PBMCs. The CDR3 DNA reads as TGTGCCAGCAGCCCCAGGAGGGGAGCCGATACGCAGTATTTT. Residues: CASSPRRGADTQYF. The full variable domain, in which reference TRBV7-2 and TRBJ2-3 provide the parts outside the CDR3, is GAGVSQSPSNKVTEKGKDVELRCDPISGHTALYWYRQSLGQGLEFLIYFQGNSAPDKSGLPSDRFSAERTGGSVSTLTIQRTQQEDSAVYLCASSPRRGADTQYFGPGTRLTVL.